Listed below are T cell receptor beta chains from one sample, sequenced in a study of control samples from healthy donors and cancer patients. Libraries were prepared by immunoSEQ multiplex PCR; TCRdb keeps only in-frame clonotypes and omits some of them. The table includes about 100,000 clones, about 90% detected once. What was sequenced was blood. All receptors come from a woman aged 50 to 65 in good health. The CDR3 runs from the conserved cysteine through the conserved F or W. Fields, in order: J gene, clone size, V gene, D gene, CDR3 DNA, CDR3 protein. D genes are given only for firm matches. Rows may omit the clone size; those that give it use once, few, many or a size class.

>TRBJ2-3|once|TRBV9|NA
TGTGCCAGCAGCGTAACCATAGAACGGGAGAGCACAGATACGCAGTATTTT
CASSVTIERESTDTQYF
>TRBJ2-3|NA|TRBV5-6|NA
TGTGCCAGCAATGAAGGCAGGGGGGTCCCAGATACGCAGTATTTT
CASNEGRGVPDTQYF
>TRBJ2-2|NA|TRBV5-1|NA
TGCGCCAGCACCAGACAGGGAGGCACCGGGGAGCTGTTTTTT
CASTRQGGTGELFF
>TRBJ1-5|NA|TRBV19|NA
TGTGCCAGCCTCCTAAGGGGATATAGCAATCAGCCCCAGCATTTT
CASLLRGYSNQPQHF
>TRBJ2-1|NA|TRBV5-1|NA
TGCGCCAGCAGCTTGGTGCCTTACAATGAGCAGTTCTTC
CASSLVPYNEQFF
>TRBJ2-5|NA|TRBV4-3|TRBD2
TGCGCCAGCAGCCAAGAGATGTGGGGGGGAGGAGAGACCCAGTACTTC
CASSQEMWGGGETQYF
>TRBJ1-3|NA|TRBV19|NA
TGTGCCAGTATCGCGGGTGGATCTGGAAACACCATATATTTT
CASIAGGSGNTIYF
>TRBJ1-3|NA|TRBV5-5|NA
TGTGCCAGCAGCTTAGATGCTAGCTCTGGAAACACCATATATTTT
CASSLDASSGNTIYF
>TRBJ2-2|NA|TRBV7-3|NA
TGTGCCAGCAGCTTAACGTTCATCGGGGGCCCGAACACCGGGGAGCTGTTTTTT
CASSLTFIGGPNTGELFF
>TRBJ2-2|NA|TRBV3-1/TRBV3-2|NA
TGTGCCAGCAGCCCACGGAGGACCCTTCCCGGGGAGCTGTTTTTT
CASSPRRTLPGELFF
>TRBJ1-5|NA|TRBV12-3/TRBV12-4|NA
TGTGCCAGTCGGCGGACCGGGCCCCAGCATTTT
CASRRTGPQHF
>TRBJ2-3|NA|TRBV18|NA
TGTGCCAGCTCACCCGGTGAAATCCAGGGCACAGATACGCAGTATTTT
CASSPGEIQGTDTQYF
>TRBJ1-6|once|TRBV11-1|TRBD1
TGTGCCAGCAGAACGGGACAGGCACCTTATAATTCACCCCTCCACTTT
CASRTGQAPYNSPLHF
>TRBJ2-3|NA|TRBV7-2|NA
TGTGCCAGCACCTTAGGGTACAGGAGAACAGATACGCAGTATTTT
CASTLGYRRTDTQYF
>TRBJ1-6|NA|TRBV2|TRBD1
TGTGCCAGGAGGGACAGTTCCAATTCACCCCTCCACTTT
CARRDSSNSPLHF
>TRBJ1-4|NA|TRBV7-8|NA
TGTGCCAGCAGCTGGGGAGTGGACGGCCGCAATGAAAAACTGTTTTTT
CASSWGVDGRNEKLFF
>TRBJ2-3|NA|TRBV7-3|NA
TGTGCCAGCAGCTTGGGGGCCCCAGATACGCAGTATTTT
CASSLGAPDTQYF
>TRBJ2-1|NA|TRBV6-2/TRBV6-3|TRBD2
TGTGCCAGCAGTTTGTTAGCGGGAGTATACAATGAGCAGTTCTTC
CASSLLAGVYNEQFF
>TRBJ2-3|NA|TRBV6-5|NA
TGTGCCAGCAGTTACAGCAGGGCTAGCACAGATACGCAGTATTTT
CASSYSRASTDTQYF
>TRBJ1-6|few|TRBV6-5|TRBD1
TGTGCCAGCAGTTGGGCCCTGGACAGGGGACAATCACCCCTCCACTTT
CASSWALDRGQSPLHF
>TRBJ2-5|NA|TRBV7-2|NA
TGTGCCAGCAGCTATCTGTCGGGGTCGGAGACCCAGTACTTC
CASSYLSGSETQYF
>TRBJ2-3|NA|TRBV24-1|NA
TGTGCCACCAGTGACCCGGGTGGAGCAGATACGCAGTATTTT
CATSDPGGADTQYF
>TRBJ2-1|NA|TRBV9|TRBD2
TGTGCCAGCAAGAATAGCGGGGATAATGAGCAGTTCTTC
CASKNSGDNEQFF
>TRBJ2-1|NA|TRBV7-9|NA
TGTGCCAGCAGCGTGCTCGACGACCCTGGCTCCTACAATGAGCAGTTCTTC
CASSVLDDPGSYNEQFF
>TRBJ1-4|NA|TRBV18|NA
TGTGCCAGCTCACCAGGGAGGGCGAATGAAAAACTGTTTTTT
CASSPGRANEKLFF
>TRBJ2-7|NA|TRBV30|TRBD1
TGTGCCTGGACAAAGGACAGGGGGCAAGAGCAGTACTTC
CAWTKDRGQEQYF
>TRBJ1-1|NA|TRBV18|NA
TGTGCCAGCTCCGATGGATCGAACACTGAAGCTTTCTTT
CASSDGSNTEAFF
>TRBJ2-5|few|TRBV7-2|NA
TGTGCCAGCAGCTTTGGGGGAGCAGGAGAGACCCAGTACTTC
CASSFGGAGETQYF
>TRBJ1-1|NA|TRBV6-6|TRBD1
TGTGCCAGCAGTTACTCCCGGACAGGCGTGAACACTGAAGCTTTCTTT
CASSYSRTGVNTEAFF
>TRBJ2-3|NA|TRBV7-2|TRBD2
TGTGCCAGCAGCTTAGTCGGCGGGAGCAACACAGATACGCAGTATTTT
CASSLVGGSNTDTQYF
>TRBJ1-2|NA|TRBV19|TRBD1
TGTGCCAGTAGTTACCCCCCAGGGGGGGATTTGGGCTACACCTTC
CASSYPPGGDLGYTF
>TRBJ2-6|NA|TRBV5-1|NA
TGCGCCAGCAGCTTGGGAAGCTCTGGGGCCAACGTCCTGACTTTC
CASSLGSSGANVLTF
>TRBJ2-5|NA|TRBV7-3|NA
TGTGCCAGCAGCCCGGACAGCGGAATAGGGACCCAGTACTTC
CASSPDSGIGTQYF
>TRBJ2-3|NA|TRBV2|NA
TGTGCCAGCAGGGGCGACTTGGGTACGCAGTATTTT
CASRGDLGTQYF
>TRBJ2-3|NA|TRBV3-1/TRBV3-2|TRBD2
TGTGCCAGCAGCCAAAACTGGGGACTAGCCACAGATACGCAGTATTTT
CASSQNWGLATDTQYF
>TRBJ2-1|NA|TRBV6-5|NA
TGTGCCAGCAGTTACTCGACGAGCTCCTACAATGAGCAGTTCTTC
CASSYSTSSYNEQFF
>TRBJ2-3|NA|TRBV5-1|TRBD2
TGCGCCAGCAGCTTAGGCCCCAGAGGGTCCGGGAGGACAGATACGCAGTATTTT
CASSLGPRGSGRTDTQYF